The 32 T cell receptor beta chains presented below share a single source sample, sequenced in a study of cytomegalovirus exposure and HLA in healthy donors. With 60 Vbeta and 13 Jbeta primers, the PCR was carried out. Assay used: immunoSEQ multiplex PCR; TCRdb lists only in-frame clones, some missing. Here the sample spans 90,000 to 150,000 clones, roughly 65% being singletons. Sequences were obtained from PBMCs. These receptor sequences come from a man aged 35 to 55 in good health and CMV-seropositive.

The V and J genes are TRBV18 and TRBJ2-1; TRBD1 agrees at 8 bases. The CDR3 has 14 residues. J was trimmed by 6 bases and V by 2 bases; bases with no gene match: 3. Germline V lookup: CDR1 KGHSH, CDR2 LQKENI. The CDR3 sequence: CASSPETGANEQFF. CDR3 DNA sequence: TGTGCCAGCTCACCAGAGACAGGGGCCAATGAGCAGTTCTTC. Full variable domain (rest looked up from reference TRBV18 and TRBJ2-1): NAGVMQNPRHLVRRRGQEARLRCSPMKGHSHVYWYRQLPEEGLKFMVYLQKENIIDESGMPKERFSAEFPKEGPSILRIQQVVRGDSAAYFCASSPETGANEQFFGPGTRLTVL.

The chain carries TRBV5-6 and TRBJ1-1, with D tentatively TRBD1 (5 bases). The V gene's germline CDR1 is SGHDT and CDR2 YYEEEE. The V and J ends lost 0 bases and 5 bases respectively, with 11 bases between them. The CDR3 runs to 14 residues. CDR3 in DNA: TGTGCCAGCAGCTTGGGGGGGGTCAAAACTGAAGCTTTCTTT. Protein sequence: CASSLGGVKTEAFF.

This clone was picked up a small number of times. The V and J genes are TRBV5-1 and TRBJ1-2, with D possibly being TRBD1 (6 bases). Germline V gene data show CDR1 as SGHRS and CDR2 as YFSETQ. Trimming pared 7 bases from V and 4 bases from J, leaving 11 bases between. CDR3 length: 12 residues. The CDR3 DNA is TGCGCCAGCGCAGGGACAAGCTATGGCTACACCTTC. It is translated as CASAGTSYGYTF.

Turning to this clone: Other nucleotide sequences in the sample specify the same CDR3. The rearrangement uses TRBV29-1 and TRBJ2-3; TRBD1 agrees at 9 bases. This CDR3 is 13 amino acids long. From germline, CDR1 is SQVTM and CDR2 ANQGSEA. J gave up 6 bases and V 6 bases, and 7 bases lay outside the gene matches. The CDR3 nucleotides are TGCAGCGTCGAAACAGGGGGCGCGGATACGCAGTATTTT. Translating gives CSVETGGADTQYF.

This chain connects TRBV19 to TRBJ1-1; TRBD1 might be the D (6 bases). The CDR3 runs to 13 residues. Germline-derived CDR1 and CDR2 are LNHDA and SQIVND (reference sequence). Trimming took off 5 bases at V and 5 bases at J, with 12 bases between the two ends. CDR3 loop: CASSLGAMTEAFF. The DNA of the CDR3 is TGTGCCAGTAGTCTGGGGGCGATGACTGAAGCTTTCTTT. The variable domain in full, with the rest retrieved from reference TRBV19 and TRBJ1-1, is DGGITQSPKYLFRKEGQNVTLSCEQNLNHDAMYWYRQDPGQGLRLIYYSQIVNDFQKGDIAEGYSVSREKKESFPLTVTSAQKNPTAFYLCASSLGAMTEAFFGQGTRLTVV.

The chain couples TRBV6-5 to TRBJ2-5, with a tentative D call TRBD2 (7 bases). The CDR3 is 14 residues long. The V end was cut by 1 base, the J end by 7 bases, with 13 bases between. Germline assignment: CDR1 MNHEY and CDR2 SVGAGI. CDR3 loop: CASSYWGPSGTQYF. The DNA of the CDR3 is TGTGCCAGCAGTTACTGGGGGCCTAGCGGGACCCAGTACTTC.

The rearrangement joins TRBV5-1 to TRBJ2-1; TRBD1 might be the D (5 bases). Per the germline V gene, CDR1 is SGHRS and CDR2 is YFSETQ. CDR3 length: 14 residues. V was trimmed by 1 base and J by 5 bases, leaving 10 bases between them. The CDR3 region has the DNA TGCGCCAGCAGCTTGAGGGGCGGAAACAATGAGCAGTTCTTC. Its protein is CASSLRGGNNEQFF.

The CDR3 DNA sequence: TGTGCCAGCTCACCGATAGCTAGGATGGATACGCAGTATTTT. Translating gives CASSPIARMDTQYF. The gene calls are TRBV18 and TRBJ2-3, with no clear D. The germline V and J ends were trimmed by 3 bases and 6 bases, with 13 bases remaining between them. This CDR3 comprises 14 residues. Germline V CDR1 and CDR2: KGHSH, LQKENI.

This sequence joins TRBV19 and TRBJ2-1; 7 bases agree with TRBD1. The CDR3 runs to 13 residues. Germline CDR1 and CDR2: LNHDA and SQIVND (reference sequence). V shed 8 bases and J 7 bases; nucleotides not matched to a gene: 8. The DNA of the CDR3 is TGTGCCAGTCAAGCCGGACAGGCAAATGAGCAGTTCTTC. Encoded protein: CASQAGQANEQFF.

The rearrangement joins TRBV4-3 to TRBJ2-7; 8 positions agree with TRBD2. Unmatched junction bases numbered 7, after V lost 0 bases and J lost 0 bases. Germline loops: CDR1 LGHNA, CDR2 YSLEER. This CDR3 spans 17 amino acids. This chain's CDR3 is CASSQDRGGFFSYEQYF. DNA for the CDR3: TGCGCCAGCAGCCAAGATCGGGGGGGATTTTTCTCCTACGAGCAGTACTTC.

The chain couples TRBV5-1 to TRBJ2-3; maybe TRBD2 (5 bases). The CDR3 extends over 16 amino acids. The V end was cut by 4 bases, the J end by 5 bases, with 20 bases between. The V gene's germline CDR1 is SGHRS and CDR2 YFSETQ. CDR3 amino acids: CASSPVLNVGGDTQYF. Here the CDR3 DNA reads TGCGCCAGCAGCCCGGTTCTTAATGTAGGAGGAGATACGCAGTATTTT.

This chain uses TRBV7-9 with TRBJ1-1, with TRBD1 as a possible D gene (6 bases). This CDR3 comprises 13 residues. V was cut by 7 bases and J by 1 base, with 10 bases left in between. Germline CDR1 SEHNR, CDR2 FQNEAQ (reference sequence). As DNA, the CDR3 is TGTGCCAGCAAGCGGGACAAGAACACTGAAGCTTTCTTT. Its protein product is CASKRDKNTEAFF.

Remarks on this clone: Germline is not matched at one junction end, which may reflect a read error. V gene TRBV6-5 combines with J gene TRBJ1-5, with TRBD1 as a possible D gene (6 bases). The CDR3 consists of 15 residues. Germline V CDR1 and CDR2: MNHEY, SVGAGI. The CDR3 protein is CASSPDSYSNQPQHF. The CDR3, as DNA: TGTGCCAGCAGTCCGGACAGCTATAGCAATCAGCCCCAGCACTTT.

The chain combines TRBV10-3 with TRBJ2-5; TRBD2 agrees at 11 bases. After removal of 3 bases from V and 5 bases from J, the junction contained 5 bases not matched to a gene. The CDR3 extends over 15 amino acids. Germline-derived CDR1 and CDR2 are ENHRY and SYGVKD. DNA for the CDR3: TGTGCCATCAGTGACACTAGCGGGGGCGGGGAGACCCAGTACTTC. Translation gives CAISDTSGGGETQYF.

V is TRBV10-3 and J is TRBJ2-3; TRBD2 matches 9 bases. Germline V gene data show CDR1 as ENHRY and CDR2 as SYGVKD. With 4 bases clipped from V and 3 bases from J, the junction kept 14 bases outside the gene matches. The CDR3 spans 18 residues. CDR3 DNA sequence: TGTGCCATCAGTGGGGGGGTAGCGGGGGCCACAGGGACAGATACGCAGTATTTT. It yields the protein CAISGGVAGATGTDTQYF.

Only a few counts were recorded for this clone. V is TRBV28 and J is TRBJ2-3, with TRBD2 as a possible D gene (6 bases). The CDR3 totals 14 residues. The V and J ends lost 2 bases and 8 bases respectively, with 14 bases between them. The germline V gene encodes CDR1 MDHEN and CDR2 SYDVKM. CDR3 sequence reads: CASSLDREHVTQYF. In DNA, the CDR3 is TGTGCCAGCAGTTTAGATCGGGAGCATGTTACGCAGTATTTT.

The chain uses TRBV28 and TRBJ2-7; 8 bases agree with TRBD1. The V and J ends lost 5 bases and 2 bases, in that order; junction bases with no gene match: 5. Germline CDR1 is MDHEN and CDR2 is SYDVKM. The CDR3 has 14 amino acids. The CDR3 is CASSHGQGPYEQYF. In DNA form, the CDR3 reads TGTGCCAGCAGTCACGGACAGGGTCCCTACGAGCAGTACTTC.

The chain is built from TRBV28 and TRBJ2-5, with 7 bases identical to TRBD1. The V gene's germline CDR1 is MDHEN and CDR2 SYDVKM. The ends lost 6 bases at V and 2 bases at J; junction bases unmatched: 9. The CDR3 has 15 amino acids. This CDR3 reads CASRGARQGQETQYF. In nucleotides, the CDR3 is TGTGCCAGCAGGGGGGCCCGACAGGGACAAGAGACCCAGTACTTC.

The chain is built from TRBV19 and TRBJ2-5; TRBD1 is a possible D gene (6 bases). CDR3 length: 14 residues. Germline V gives CDR1 LNHDA, CDR2 SQIVND (reference sequence). Deletions cut 0 bases from V and 7 bases from J, with 12 bases between. DNA of the CDR3: TGTGCCAGTAGTATAGAGGGGGCTCCAGGGACCCAGTACTTC. Its translation is CASSIEGAPGTQYF.

This clone was seen a few times. The J gene is TRBJ1-3, the V gene TRBV6-1; 7 nucleotides agree with TRBD1. Per germline, CDR1 MNHNS and CDR2 SASEGT. The CDR3 is 14 residues long. V dropped 8 bases and J dropped 1; count of bases not matched to a gene: 5. CDR3 sequence reads: CASRDSKSGNTIYF. DNA for the CDR3: TGTGCCAGCCGGGACAGTAAGTCTGGAAACACCATATATTTT.

This rearrangement joins TRBV18 to TRBJ2-7; 7 nucleotides match TRBD1. Germline assignment: CDR1 KGHSH and CDR2 LQKENI. The CDR3 length is 12 residues. Trimming cost V 5 bases and J 5 bases; bases outside gene matches: 3. Here the CDR3 reads CASSTQGNEQYF. The CDR3 DNA reads TGTGCCAGCTCAACACAGGGGAACGAGCAGTACTTC. Using reference TRBV18 and TRBJ2-7 for the parts outside the CDR3, the full variable domain is NAGVMQNPRHLVRRRGQEARLRCSPMKGHSHVYWYRQLPEEGLKFMVYLQKENIIDESGMPKERFSAEFPKEGPSILRIQQVVRGDSAAYFCASSTQGNEQYFGPGTRLTVT.

This clone was detected once. The CDR3, as DNA: TGCGCCAGCAGTGAGTCAGGCAGGGAAGAGACCCAGTACTTC. It yields the protein CASSESGREETQYF. The chain links TRBV10-1 to TRBJ2-5, with D tentatively TRBD1 (5 bases). V was pared by 0 bases and J by 3 bases, with 8 bases between. The CDR3 sequence is 14 residues long. CDR1 and CDR2 from the germline V gene are WNHNN and SYGVQD (reference sequence).

The chain uses TRBV10-1 and TRBJ1-1; possibly TRBD1 for D (5 bases). V was shortened by 0 bases and J by 1 base, with 9 bases between the two germline ends. The CDR3 totals 15 residues. Germline V gene data show CDR1 as WNHNN and CDR2 as SYGVQD (reference sequence). The chain's CDR3 is CASSESIGANTEAFF. The DNA of the CDR3 is TGCGCCAGCAGTGAGTCAATAGGGGCGAACACTGAAGCTTTCTTT.

This chain joins TRBV5-6 and TRBJ2-5; D remains unclear. The CDR3 loop spans 12 amino acids. Trimming took off 4 bases at V and 0 bases at J, with 4 bases between the two ends. Germline lookup yields CDR1 SGHDT and CDR2 YYEEEE. This chain's CDR3 is CASSINQETQYF. The DNA of the CDR3 is TGTGCCAGCAGCATAAACCAAGAGACCCAGTACTTC.

This sequence joins TRBV5-6 and TRBJ1-2; D gene uncertain. The germline gives CDR1 SGHDT, CDR2 YYEEEE. V gave up 3 bases and J gave up 6 bases, with 6 bases separating them. CDR3 length: 11 amino acids. CDR3 region: CASSSYNGYTF. The CDR3 DNA follows: TGTGCCAGCAGCTCCTATAATGGCTACACCTTC.

This rearrangement joins TRBV7-9 to TRBJ2-2, with 9 bases that match TRBD1. The trim removed 5 bases at V and 7 bases at J, leaving 14 bases unmatched. CDR1 SEHNR and CDR2 FQNEAQ come from the germline V gene (reference sequence). This CDR3 contains 17 residues. The CDR3 loop is CASSPTGDRVVIGELFF. As DNA, the CDR3 is TGTGCCAGCAGCCCAACCGGGGACAGGGTGGTAATCGGGGAGCTGTTTTTT.

The V and J genes are TRBV9 and TRBJ2-5, with D possibly TRBD2 on 5 matching bases. Germline V gene data show CDR1 as SGDLS and CDR2 as YYNGEE. The CDR3 consists of 16 residues. Trimming removed 0 bases from V and 1 base from J, with 13 bases in between. CDR3 bases: TGTGCCAGCAGCGTAGTCCCGGACGGACTCCAAGAGACCCAGTACTTC. Translation: CASSVVPDGLQETQYF.

CDR3 DNA sequence: TGTGCCAGCAGCCTCTCAGGGGGGAGCTCCTATAATTCACCCCTCCACTTT. Protein product: CASSLSGGSSYNSPLHF. This chain links TRBV5-6 with TRBJ1-6; 7 nucleotides match TRBD1. The CDR3 contains 17 residues. CDR1 SGHDT and CDR2 YYEEEE come from the germline V gene. V dropped 4 bases and J dropped 0; count of bases not matched to a gene: 7.

The rearrangement links TRBV10-3 to TRBJ2-7; possibly TRBD1 for D (5 bases). Germline V gives CDR1 ENHRY, CDR2 SYGVKD. The CDR3 has 14 amino acids. Between the trimmed V and J ends, which lost 7 bases and 0 bases, there was a span of 13 bases. The CDR3 reads CAIKGWASSYEQYF. CDR3 sequence (DNA): TGTGCCATCAAGGGGTGGGCCTCCTCCTACGAGCAGTACTTC.

The chain employs TRBV4-1 and TRBJ1-4; 9 bases are a match to TRBD1. After removal of 3 bases from V and 3 bases from J, the junction contained 2 bases not matched to a gene. CDR1 is MGHRA, CDR2 YSYEKL, per germline. The CDR3 totals 15 residues. The CDR3 DNA reads as TGCGCCAGCAGCCACCGACAGGGGGCTAATGAAAAACTGTTTTTT. Encoded protein: CASSHRQGANEKLFF.

The chain couples TRBV11-2 to TRBJ2-5, with D tentatively TRBD1 (6 bases). Trimming cost V 3 bases and J 4 bases, with 12 bases left between them. Germline V gene data show CDR1 as SGHAT and CDR2 as FQNNGV. The CDR3 covers 14 residues. Here the CDR3 DNA reads TGTGCCAGCAGCTTCACAGGGTCGGGAGAGACCCAGTACTTC. This gives the protein CASSFTGSGETQYF.

Here the CDR3 DNA reads TGCGCCAGCCGCCCTGCGGGGGGCTCTAGGACAGCGCGTCGCGACGAGCAGTACTTC. This sequence encodes CASRPAGGSRTARRDEQYF. The V and J genes are TRBV23-1 and TRBJ2-7; 8 positions agree with TRBD2. TRBV23-1 is reported as an ORF; its role is uncertain. The V segment lost 8 bases and the J segment 5 bases; nucleotides outside the gene matches: 26. The CDR3 loop spans 19 amino acids.